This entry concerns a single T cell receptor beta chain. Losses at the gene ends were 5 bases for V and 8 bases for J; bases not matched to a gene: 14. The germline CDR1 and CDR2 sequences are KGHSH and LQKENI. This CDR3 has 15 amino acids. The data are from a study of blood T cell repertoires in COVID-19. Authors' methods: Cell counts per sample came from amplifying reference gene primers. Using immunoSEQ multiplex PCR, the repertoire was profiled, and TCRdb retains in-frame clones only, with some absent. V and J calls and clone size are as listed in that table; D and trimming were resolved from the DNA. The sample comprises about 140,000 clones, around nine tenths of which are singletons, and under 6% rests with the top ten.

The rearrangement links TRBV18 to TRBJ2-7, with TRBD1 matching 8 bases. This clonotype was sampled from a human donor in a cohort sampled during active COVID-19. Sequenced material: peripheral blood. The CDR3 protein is CASSTQGQALSKQYF. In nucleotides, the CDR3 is TGTGCCAGCTCAACACAGGGACAGGCGCTCTCCAAGCAGTACTTC.